The source of this T cell receptor (beta chain) is a study of blood T cell repertoires in COVID-19. The repertoire was sequenced with immunoSEQ multiplex PCR; TCRdb's copy has only in-frame clones and lacks some. This sample has about 130,000 clones; around 79% occur once, and the top ten carry roughly 4.9%. The CDR3 contains 16 residues. CDR1 is MNHEY and CDR2 is SMNVEV in the germline V gene (reference sequence). J gave up 0 bases and V 5 bases, and 5 bases lay outside the gene matches. Sequenced input: peripheral blood. This rearrangement joins TRBV27 to TRBJ1-5; 9 bases are shared with TRBD1. This TCR was recovered from a woman in her 70s with COVID-19, enrolled during active disease. The CDR3 spells CASSPGQGYSNQPQHF. The CDR3 bases are TGTGCCAGCAGTCCAGGACAGGGGTATAGCAATCAGCCCCAGCATTTT.